The rows below give T cell receptor beta chains drawn from one sample of a study of blood T cell repertoires in COVID-19. Libraries were prepared by immunoSEQ multiplex PCR; TCRdb keeps only in-frame clonotypes and omits some of them. The table includes some 200,000 clones, about 87% detected once. Sequences were obtained from peripheral blood. These receptors all come from a man aged 35 to 55 with active or convalescent COVID-19. The CDR3 runs from the conserved cysteine through the conserved F or W. The order of the fields is V gene, J gene, clone size, D gene, CDR3 DNA, CDR3 protein. The D gene is left open where the match is weak. The size of a clone is reported for some rows only, either as once, few or many, or as a class for expanded clones.

TRBV10-3	TRBJ1-3	NA	NA	TGTGCCACCGACAGGTTGTCGGGCTCCTCTGGAAACACCATATATTTT	CATDRLSGSSGNTIYF
TRBV5-1	TRBJ2-5	NA	TRBD1	TGCGCCAGCAGCCCGGGACAGAAAGAGACCCAGTACTTC	CASSPGQKETQYF
TRBV28	TRBJ1-2	NA	TRBD1	TGTGCCAGCAGTTTGGGAAGTGACAGGGGGCAAGGCTACACCTTC	CASSLGSDRGQGYTF
TRBV5-1	TRBJ2-7	NA	NA	TGCGCCAGCAGCGGAACTAGTAAGTACGAGCAGTACTTC	CASSGTSKYEQYF
TRBV15	TRBJ1-1	once	NA	TGTGCCACCAGCAGAGCAAGGGGGGGGAGCACTGAAGCTTTCTTT	CATSRARGGSTEAFF
TRBV6-2/TRBV6-3	TRBJ1-5	once	NA	TGTGCCAGCAGTTACTCGACCAGGGGATCCCAGCCCCAGCATTTT	CASSYSTRGSQPQHF
TRBV7-2	TRBJ2-5	NA	NA	TGTGCCAGCAGCTTACCAGGAGGGTCAGAGACCCAGTACTTC	CASSLPGGSETQYF
TRBV6-5	TRBJ1-5	NA	NA	TGTGCCAGCAGACAGGATTTTAGCAATCAGCCCCAGCATTTT	CASRQDFSNQPQHF
TRBV18	TRBJ1-3	few	NA	TGTGCCAGCTCACCTGGACAGACTTCGACTGGAAACACCATATATTTT	CASSPGQTSTGNTIYF
TRBV30	TRBJ1-3	few	NA	TGTGCCTGGACCGAGGGCATAGGAAACACCATATATTTT	CAWTEGIGNTIYF
TRBV2	TRBJ2-1	NA	TRBD1	TGTGCCAGCGACGTCGCCGGGACAGGGGGCTTGGGCAATGAGCAGTTCTTC	CASDVAGTGGLGNEQFF
TRBV6-2/TRBV6-3	TRBJ1-1	NA	NA	TGTGCCAGCAGTTACTCGAGGGGGGGACTTAAAATGAACACTGAAGCTTTCTTT	CASSYSRGGLKMNTEAFF
TRBV6-1	TRBJ2-1	few	NA	TGTGCCAGCAGTGAACTTTCGCTCGGACTAAACGATGAGCAGTTCTTC	CASSELSLGLNDEQFF
TRBV30	TRBJ1-1	NA	TRBD1	TGTGCCTGGAGTTTCGGGGAACAGGGGGCCATCACTGAAGCTTTCTTT	CAWSFGEQGAITEAFF
TRBV5-4	TRBJ2-3	NA	TRBD2	TGTGCCAGCAGCTTGGCGACTAGCGGGTCGCACGATACGCAGTATTTT	CASSLATSGSHDTQYF
TRBV7-8	TRBJ1-3	NA	NA	TGTGCCAGCAGCCCTGGGCACTCTGGAAACACCATATATTTT	CASSPGHSGNTIYF
TRBV5-4	TRBJ2-7	NA	TRBD2	TGTGCCAGCAGCCCTATGACTAGCGGGACTTCCTACGAGCAGTACTTC	CASSPMTSGTSYEQYF
TRBV18	TRBJ1-4	NA	TRBD1	TGTGCCAGCTCACCACCCTCACAGGGGGGCGAAAAACTGTTTTTT	CASSPPSQGGEKLFF
TRBV7-6	TRBJ2-2	few	TRBD2	TGTGCCAGCAGCAAGGGACTAGCGGGGGGTTACACCGGGGAGCTGTTTTTT	CASSKGLAGGYTGELFF
TRBV5-1	TRBJ2-1	NA	TRBD1	TGCGCCAGCAGCCCTGGGACAGGGCCTTACAATGAGCAGTTCTTC	CASSPGTGPYNEQFF
TRBV7-2	TRBJ1-1	NA	NA	TGTGCCAGCAGCTTGAGGTCCGGTTCGCACACTGAAGCTTTCTTT	CASSLRSGSHTEAFF
TRBV13	TRBJ1-4	NA	TRBD1	TGTGCCAGCAGCACACAGGGGGGAAGGACTAATGAAAAACTGTTTTTT	CASSTQGGRTNEKLFF
TRBV28	TRBJ2-1	NA	NA	TGTGCCAGCAGTCCGTACAATGAGCAGTTCTTC	CASSPYNEQFF
TRBV9	TRBJ2-7	NA	TRBD2	TGTGCCAGCAGCCCCCGGGGGGAAGGACTCGGCGAGCAGTACTTC	CASSPRGEGLGEQYF
TRBV19	TRBJ2-3	few	NA	TGTGCCAGTGGGAAGAAACAGGGAACAGATACGCAGTATTTT	CASGKKQGTDTQYF
TRBV7-8	TRBJ1-1	NA	NA	TGTGCCAGCAGCTTAGGCACAGGGATGAACACTGAAGCTTTCTTT	CASSLGTGMNTEAFF
TRBV5-4	TRBJ2-5	NA	TRBD2	TGTGCCAGCAGCCCTCCGGGACTAGCGGTCGAAGAGACCCAGTACTTC	CASSPPGLAVEETQYF
TRBV3-1/TRBV3-2	TRBJ2-1	NA	NA	TGTGCCAGCAGCCCGAACATGGGGACCGGGGGGCAAAATGAGCAGTTCTTC	CASSPNMGTGGQNEQFF
TRBV5-1	TRBJ1-5	once	TRBD1	TGCGCCAGCAGCTTGGGGGACAGGGCCACTCAGCCCCAGCATTTT	CASSLGDRATQPQHF
TRBV14	TRBJ2-1	NA	NA	TGTGCCAGCAGCCAATTGGGGGGGGGCGTAAACAATGAGCAGTTCTTC	CASSQLGGGVNNEQFF
TRBV5-1	TRBJ2-5	NA	TRBD1	TGCGCCAGCAGCACGGGACAGGGGGCAGAGACCCAGTACTTC	CASSTGQGAETQYF
TRBV18	TRBJ2-5	NA	NA	TGTGCCAGCTCCAGGGGCCAAGAGACCCAGTACTTC	CASSRGQETQYF
TRBV5-8	TRBJ1-5	NA	NA	TGTGCCAGCAGCTTGGGGCCCAATCAGCCCCAGCATTTT	CASSLGPNQPQHF
TRBV12-3/TRBV12-4	TRBJ1-2	few	NA	TGTGCCAGCAGTAGAGACAGGAGCTATGGCTACACCTTC	CASSRDRSYGYTF
TRBV2	TRBJ1-5	NA	NA	TGTGCCAGCAGCCCACCTGGGGGGGATCAGCCCCAGCATTTT	CASSPPGGDQPQHF
TRBV19	TRBJ2-7	NA	TRBD1	TGTGCCAGTAGGGGACAGGGTTACGAGCAGTACTTC	CASRGQGYEQYF